Shown below are 18 T cell receptor beta chains from a single sample sequenced in a study of T cell responses to AZD1222 COVID-19 vaccine. Sequencing was performed with immunoSEQ multiplex PCR; in TCRdb, only in-frame clones are kept and a portion is missing. The sample records about 70,000 clones, around 83% being singletons. The source was peripheral blood, collected on day 0 of AZD1222 vaccination. The receptors shown here come from an adult in good health.

The chain links TRBV30 to TRBJ1-4; 8 nucleotides line up with TRBD1. The CDR3 length is 15 residues. With 1 base clipped from V and 5 bases from J, the junction kept 6 bases outside the gene matches. In germline, CDR1 is GTSNPN, CDR2 SVGIG (reference sequence). The CDR3 DNA sequence: TGTGCCTGGAGTGCCCTGGACAGGGCGAATGAAAAACTGTTTTTT. This translates into CAWSALDRANEKLFF.

The V and J genes are TRBV11-2 and TRBJ1-2, with TRBD1 matching 8 bases. Trimming removed 5 bases from V and 8 bases from J; junction bases left unmatched: 10. The CDR3 totals 14 residues. In germline, CDR1 is SGHAT, CDR2 FQNNGV. CDR3 in DNA: TGTGCCAGCAGCCACCGGACAGGGAGAGACGGCTACACCTTC. Translating gives CASSHRTGRDGYTF.

The V and J genes are TRBV3-1 (or the pseudogene TRBV3-2) and TRBJ2-3, with D unclear. CDR3 length: 13 residues. Deletions cut 0 bases from V and 4 bases from J, with 5 bases between. Germline CDR1 is LGHDT and CDR2 is YNNKEL (reference sequence). CDR3 sequence: CASSQDLPDTQYF. The DNA of the CDR3 is TGTGCCAGCAGCCAAGATCTCCCAGATACGCAGTATTTT.

This chain uses TRBV3-1 (or the pseudogene TRBV3-2) with TRBJ2-1, with 7 nucleotides matching TRBD2. V lost 0 bases, J lost 5 bases, and 7 bases stayed unmatched. Per germline, CDR1 LGHDT and CDR2 YNNKEL (reference sequence). This CDR3 has 16 amino acids. The CDR3 sequence is CASSQDGYLADNEQFF. The CDR3 DNA reads as TGTGCCAGCAGCCAAGATGGGTATCTAGCGGACAATGAGCAGTTCTTC.

J is TRBJ2-3 and V is TRBV15; D is possibly TRBD1 or TRBD2 (5 bases each). The germline V and J ends were trimmed by 1 base and 0 bases, with 17 bases remaining between them. The CDR3 contains 18 residues. The germline CDR1 and CDR2 sequences are LNHNV and YYDKDF (reference sequence). CDR3 loop: CATSRAGQSIFSTDTQYF. CDR3 DNA: TGTGCCACCAGCAGAGCGGGGCAGTCTATCTTTAGCACAGATACGCAGTATTTT. Complete variable domain (other parts from reference TRBV15 and TRBJ2-3): DAMVIQNPRYQVTQFGKPVTLSCSQTLNHNVMYWYQQKSSQAPKLLFHYYDKDFNNEADTPDNFQSRRPNTSFCFLDIRSPGLGDTAMYLCATSRAGQSIFSTDTQYFGPGTRLTVL.

This chain connects TRBV7-3 to TRBJ2-6; D gene unclear. The V gene's germline CDR1 is SGHTA and CDR2 FQGTGA. The CDR3 spans 13 residues. V lost 3 bases, J lost 4 bases, and 4 bases lay in between. The CDR3 protein is CASSFFGANVLTF. The CDR3 coding sequence is TGTGCCAGCAGCTTTTTCGGGGCCAACGTCCTGACTTTC. Filled out from reference TRBV7-3 and TRBJ2-6, the complete variable domain reads GAGVSQTPSNKVTEKGKYVELRCDPISGHTALYWYRQSLGQGPEFLIYFQGTGAADDSGLPNDRFFAVRPEGSVSTLKIQRTERGDSAVYLCASSFFGANVLTFGAGSRLTVL.

The chain has TRBV24-1 and TRBJ2-5, with D possibly TRBD2 on 6 matching bases. The CDR3 has 16 residues. Germline V gene data show CDR1 as KGHDR and CDR2 as SFDVKD. Trimming pared 1 base from V and 3 bases from J, leaving 14 bases between. CDR3 in amino acids: CATSDFGGPKKETQYF. The CDR3 DNA follows: TGTGCCACCAGTGATTTCGGGGGACCTAAAAAAGAGACCCAGTACTTC.

The chain employs TRBV13 and TRBJ1-1, with TRBD1 matching 7 bases. The CDR3 is 13 residues long. Germline V gene data show CDR1 as PRHDT and CDR2 as FYEKMQ (reference sequence). V lost 5 bases and J lost 8; bases outside the gene matches: 8. The CDR3: CASSPGGQSEAFF. DNA of the CDR3: TGTGCCAGCAGCCCCGGGGGACAGAGCGAAGCTTTCTTT.

This chain connects TRBV5-8 to TRBJ2-3; 13 nucleotides align to TRBD2. CDR1 is SGHTS, CDR2 YDEGEE, per germline. With V trimmed by 4 bases and J by 3 bases, 5 bases remained unmatched. This CDR3 region has 16 residues. CDR3 amino acids: CASSQGTSGATDTQYF. The DNA for the CDR3 is TGTGCCAGCAGCCAAGGGACTAGCGGGGCGACAGATACGCAGTATTTT.

CDR3 sequence (DNA): TGTGCCAGCTCCTCTTGGGACAGCAACGAGCAGTACTTC. It specifies CASSSWDSNEQYF. The genes are TRBV18 and TRBJ2-7; 7 positions agree with TRBD1. This CDR3 region has 13 residues. After removal of 6 bases from V and 5 bases from J, the junction contained 7 bases not matched to a gene. The germline gives CDR1 KGHSH, CDR2 LQKENI.

V and J are TRBV7-9 and TRBJ1-4; D gene unclear. Trimming removed 1 base from V and 4 bases from J, with 4 bases in between. The germline gives CDR1 SEHNR, CDR2 FQNEAQ (reference sequence). This CDR3 has 13 amino acids. The CDR3: CASSLGLNEKLFF. The CDR3 DNA reads as TGTGCCAGCAGCTTAGGGCTTAATGAAAAACTGTTTTTT.

This clone was recorded at least ten times. This chain joins TRBV9 and TRBJ1-3; D is uncertain. The germline V gene has CDR1 SGDLS and CDR2 YYNGEE. There are 14 residues in the CDR3. V was shortened by 3 bases and J by 7 bases, with 14 bases between the two germline ends. CDR3 nucleotides: TGTGCCAGCAGCGGTCAATGGAGCGGGAACACCATATATTTT. It specifies CASSGQWSGNTIYF.

The table lists this clone with a few counts. This chain joins TRBV6-5 and TRBJ1-6; the D is unclear. Germline lookup yields CDR1 MNHEY and CDR2 SVGAGI. The CDR3 has 15 residues. The V and J ends lost 4 bases and 5 bases respectively, with 12 bases between them. Here the CDR3 DNA reads TGTGCCAGCAGTTTCCGCGGAGGGAATAATTCACCCCTCCACTTT. It is translated as CASSFRGGNNSPLHF.

The chain recombines TRBV5-1 with TRBJ2-1; no clear D. The CDR3 runs 13 residues. Germline V gene lookup returns CDR1 SGHRS and CDR2 YFSETQ. Trimming pared 1 base from V and 7 bases from J, leaving 9 bases between. DNA for the CDR3: TGCGCCAGCAGCTTGTGGGCCAGTAATGAGCAGTTCTTC. Translation gives CASSLWASNEQFF.

This chain joins TRBV28 and TRBJ2-7; no firm D call. Trimming took off 4 bases at V and 3 bases at J, with 4 bases between the two ends. The germline gives CDR1 MDHEN, CDR2 SYDVKM. The CDR3 has 11 residues. The CDR3 loop reads CASSSNYEQYF. The CDR3 region has the DNA TGTGCCAGCAGTTCCAACTACGAGCAGTACTTC.

The rearrangement joins TRBV23-1 to TRBJ2-6, with D possibly being TRBD1 (6 bases). TRBV23-1 qualifies as an ORF whose function is uncertain. The CDR3 covers 18 residues. V shed 8 bases and J shed 0 bases, with 20 bases lying between them. This CDR3 reads CASGFSGTPSSGANVLTF. In DNA, the CDR3 is TGCGCCAGCGGGTTTTCCGGGACACCGAGCTCTGGGGCCAACGTCCTGACTTTC.

The chain has TRBV9 and TRBJ1-6, with D tentatively TRBD1 (6 bases). Per the germline V gene, CDR1 is SGDLS and CDR2 is YYNGEE. Trimming stripped 3 bases from V and 9 bases from J, with 19 bases between. The CDR3 consists of 16 residues. The CDR3 DNA sequence: TGTGCCAGCAGCGCGGGATTGAGGGGGGAAATTTCACCCCTCCACTTT. This codes for CASSAGLRGEISPLHF.

V and J are TRBV19 and TRBJ2-3; D not certain. Germline CDR1 reads LNHDA; CDR2 reads SQIVND (reference sequence). This CDR3 is 13 amino acids long. Trimming stripped 1 base from V and 5 bases from J, with 7 bases between. As DNA, the CDR3 is TGTGCCAGTAGTATAGGGTTTAAAGATACGCAGTATTTT. Its translation is CASSIGFKDTQYF.